This T cell receptor beta chain was identified during a study of Ad26.COV2.S vaccination and SARS-CoV-2 variants. TCRdb's table, derived via immunoSEQ multiplex PCR, lists solely in-frame clones and lacks some. There are roughly 420,000 clones in the sample; nearly 90% occur only once, and over 2% lies in the top ten. This sample's treatment: some 19 received Ad26.COV2.S at low or high dose, single or two shots; 5 received placebo; per-sample allocation not given. Sampling happened 63 days after the first vaccine or placebo injection. The material was peripheral blood, obtained in a trial of Ad26.COV2.S vaccine versus placebo. The TCR sequence derives from a person aged 18-60 years who received the Ad26.COV2.S COVID-19 vaccine or a placebo.

The CDR3: CSASYLGKETQYF. The CDR3 DNA sequence: TGCAGTGCTAGTTACCTGGGAAAAGAGACCCAGTACTTC. The chain is built from TRBV20-1 and TRBJ2-5; D gene uncertain. The CDR3 is made up of 13 amino acids. V was clipped by 3 bases and J by 3 bases, with 11 bases between them. Germline CDR1 DFQATT, CDR2 SNEGSKA (reference sequence).